This T cell receptor beta chain emerged from a study of CD8 T cells in Susac syndrome. This clonotype was found once. V lost 5 bases to trimming and J lost 2 bases, with 17 bases between them. CDR1 and CDR2 from the germline V gene are LNHDA and SQIVND (reference sequence). CDR3 size: 16 residues. RNA in amounts of roughly 0.5 to 1 ug was reverse transcribed with random hexamers. TCRdb called the immunoSEQ multiplex PCR reads again in MiXCR, with one record for every CDR3 protein. The table has some 400,000 distinct CDR3 sequences, approximately 85% seen once. The receptor's source is a human donor with multiple sclerosis. The chain has TRBV19 and TRBJ2-3, with D maybe TRBD1 (5 bases). The sequencing sample was made of CD8+ T cells from PBMCs. The CDR3 loop is CASSSQTAADTDTQYF. The CDR3 region has the DNA TGTGCCAGTAGTTCCCAGACAGCCGCCGACACAGATACGCAGTATTTT.